The 22 T cell receptor beta chains below all came from one sample that was sequenced in a study of long-term antiretroviral therapy in people with HIV. They ran version v3.0 of the immunoSEQ assay at survey level. Clones were read by immunoSEQ multiplex PCR, and TCRdb kept only the in-frame ones, dropping some. The table shows over 15,000 clones, with 80% to 90% occurring only once. This material consisted of unsorted PBMCs, taken 0.3 years after starting antiretroviral therapy. These receptors originate from a man between 18 and 35 years old with HIV.

V is TRBV29-1 and J is TRBJ2-7; 10 bases align to TRBD1. The germline CDR1 and CDR2 sequences are SQVTM and ANQGSEA. Trimming cost V 5 bases and J 0 bases; bases outside gene matches: 1. The CDR3 runs to 13 residues. CDR3 loop: CSVRDRGSYEQYF. The CDR3 DNA reads as TGCAGCGTTAGGGACAGGGGCTCCTACGAGCAGTACTTC.

The chain recombines TRBV18 with TRBJ2-5; possible D gene TRBD2, 7 bases. The CDR3 is 14 residues long. Between the trimmed V and J ends, which lost 3 bases and 4 bases, there was a span of 12 bases. The germline gives CDR1 KGHSH, CDR2 LQKENI. This CDR3 is CASSPQGGGETQYF. CDR3 nucleotide sequence: TGTGCCAGCTCACCTCAGGGAGGGGGAGAGACCCAGTACTTC. The variable domain in full, with the rest retrieved from reference TRBV18 and TRBJ2-5, is NAGVMQNPRHLVRRRGQEARLRCSPMKGHSHVYWYRQLPEEGLKFMVYLQKENIIDESGMPKERFSAEFPKEGPSILRIQQVVRGDSAAYFCASSPQGGGETQYFGPGTRLLVL.

This sequence joins TRBV4-1 and TRBJ2-1; D uncertain. The germline gives CDR1 MGHRA, CDR2 YSYEKL. V was cut by 4 bases and J by 8 bases, with 12 bases left in between. The CDR3 runs 13 residues. The CDR3 spells CASSPQLGYEQFF. The CDR3 DNA is TGCGCCAGCAGCCCTCAGTTAGGGTATGAGCAGTTCTTC.

In its sample, this clone was seen once. V usage is TRBV7-2 and J usage is TRBJ1-1; no firm D call. CDR3 length: 13 amino acids. CDR1 is SGHTA, CDR2 FQGNSA, per germline. V gave up 5 bases and J gave up 5 bases, with 12 bases separating them. The CDR3 spells CASSTQGGTEAFF. CDR3 coding DNA: TGTGCCAGCAGCACTCAAGGAGGGACTGAAGCTTTCTTT. Complete variable domain (other parts from reference TRBV7-2 and TRBJ1-1): GAGVSQSPSNKVTEKGKDVELRCDPISGHTALYWYRQSLGQGLEFLIYFQGNSAPDKSGLPSDRFSAERTGGSVSTLTIQRTQQEDSAVYLCASSTQGGTEAFFGQGTRLTVV.

The rearrangement links TRBV5-1 to TRBJ1-1, with D perhaps matching TRBD1 (5 bases). The ends were cut back, 3 bases at V and 10 bases at J, with 16 bases in the middle. Germline V gene data show CDR1 as SGHRS and CDR2 as YFSETQ. The length of the CDR3 is 13 residues. The CDR3 protein is CASSSYPGTGAFF. CDR3 bases: TGCGCCAGCAGCTCATATCCCGGGACCGGAGCTTTCTTT.

V usage is TRBV28 and J usage is TRBJ1-3; 12 bases are shared with TRBD1. V trimming: 4 bases; J trimming: 3 bases; junction bases outside the gene matches: 4. Germline V gene sequence: CDR1 MDHEN, CDR2 SYDVKM. The CDR3 is 16 amino acids. CDR3 residues: CASSYGDRGLGNTIYF. The CDR3, as DNA: TGTGCCAGCAGTTACGGGGACAGGGGGCTTGGAAACACCATATATTTT.

This clone appeared a single time. The chain carries TRBV4-1 and TRBJ2-3; 8 bases are shared with TRBD2. Losses at the gene ends were 4 bases for V and 3 bases for J; bases not matched to a gene: 6. This CDR3 comprises 15 residues. Looked up from germline, CDR1 is MGHRA and CDR2 is YSYEKL. CDR3 amino acids: CASSPQGGGTDTQYF. The CDR3 nucleotides are TGCGCCAGCAGCCCCCAGGGCGGGGGGACAGATACGCAGTATTTT.

CDR3 nucleotide sequence: TGTGCCAGCATCGACAGGGGGAGCTCCTACGAGCAGTACGTC. Translating gives CASIDRGSSYEQYV. V gene TRBV6-4 combines with J gene TRBJ2-7, with 9 bases lining up with TRBD1. CDR3 size: 14 residues. CDR1 is MRHNA and CDR2 is SNTAGT in the germline V gene. J was trimmed by 0 bases and V by 7 bases; bases with no gene match: 4.

The J gene is TRBJ1-2, the V gene TRBV6-1; perhaps TRBD1 as D (5 bases). V shed 1 base and J shed 7 bases, with 13 bases lying between them. This CDR3 region has 14 residues. CDR1 is MNHNS, CDR2 SASEGT, per germline. DNA for the CDR3: TGTGCCAGCAGTGAAGAACGGTGGGGCGGTGGCTACACCTTC. As protein: CASSEERWGGGYTF.

V gene TRBV5-6 combines with J gene TRBJ1-3; no definite D call. Looked up from germline, CDR1 is SGHDT and CDR2 is YYEEEE. CDR3 length equals 14 residues. V was trimmed by 2 bases and J by 2 bases, leaving 8 bases between them. This CDR3 reads CASSFTVAGNTIYF. Here the CDR3 DNA reads TGTGCCAGCAGCTTCACCGTAGCTGGAAACACCATATATTTT.

This rearrangement joins TRBV6-1 to TRBJ1-5; no firm D call. Germline V gene sequence: CDR1 MNHNS, CDR2 SASEGT. The CDR3 covers 12 residues. V lost 6 bases and J 1 base, leaving 4 bases between the germline ends. CDR3 DNA: TGTGCCAGCAGGGGGAGCAATCAGCCCCAGCATTTT. Amino acid sequence: CASRGSNQPQHF.

The chain employs TRBV5-5 and TRBJ2-2; D may be TRBD1 (6 bases). V was shortened by 1 base and J by 5 bases, with 15 bases between the two germline ends. CDR1 is SGHKS, CDR2 YYEKEE, per germline (reference sequence). The CDR3 loop spans 16 amino acids. This CDR3 is CASSLSYRDGTGELFF. The CDR3 nucleotides are TGTGCCAGCAGCTTGTCTTACAGGGATGGAACCGGGGAGCTGTTTTTT.

The sample holds a few counts of this clone. This chain joins TRBV7-9 and TRBJ2-2, with D possibly being TRBD2 (6 bases). This CDR3 is built from 15 residues. Per the germline V gene, CDR1 is SEHNR and CDR2 is FQNEAQ (reference sequence). CDR3 DNA: TGTGCGTCCTTGGGGACTCACAACAACACCGGGGAGCTGTTTTTT. Translated, it gives CASLGTHNNTGELFF. Filled out from reference TRBV7-9 and TRBJ2-2, the complete variable domain reads DTGVSQNPRHKITKRGQNVTFRCDPISEHNRLYWYRQTLGQGPEFLTYFQNEAQLEKSRLLSDRFSAERPKGSFSTLEIQRTEQGDSAMYLCASLGTHNNTGELFFGEGSRLTVL.

This clone was observed once. This sequence joins TRBV5-4 and TRBJ1-3; D call uncertain. The CDR3 length is 16 residues. The ends were cut back, 0 bases at V and 0 bases at J, with 10 bases in the middle. Germline CDR1 is SGHNT and CDR2 is YYREEE (reference sequence). CDR3 bases: TGTGCCAGCAGCTTGGCCGGATTTAACTCTGGAAACACCATATATTTT. Translating gives CASSLAGFNSGNTIYF.

The rearrangement links TRBV6-1 to TRBJ2-7; D remains unclear. Trimming removed 8 bases from V and 4 bases from J, with 6 bases in between. Germline V gene lookup returns CDR1 MNHNS and CDR2 SASEGT. This CDR3 contains 10 residues. The DNA for the CDR3 is TGTGCCAGCGGGCTGTACGAGCAGTACTTC. Translated, it gives CASGLYEQYF.

CDR3 bases: TGTGCCAGCTCACCATCCGACGGAAACACCGGGGAGCTGTTTTTT. Protein: CASSPSDGNTGELFF. The chain has TRBV18 and TRBJ2-2, with D unclear. The CDR3 extends over 15 amino acids. Between the trimmed V and J ends, which lost 2 bases and 2 bases, there was a span of 9 bases. Germline V gives CDR1 KGHSH, CDR2 LQKENI.

The chain recombines TRBV19 with TRBJ2-3; tentatively, D is TRBD1 (7 bases). V lost 9 bases and J lost 3, with 19 bases in between. The CDR3 has 15 amino acids. The germline gives CDR1 LNHDA, CDR2 SQIVND (reference sequence). In DNA form, the CDR3 reads TGTGCCAGCCCGAAGGGGGCGGGGTGGACAGATACGCAGTATTTT. Its translation is CASPKGAGWTDTQYF. Using reference TRBV19 and TRBJ2-3 for the parts outside the CDR3, the full variable domain is DGGITQSPKYLFRKEGQNVTLSCEQNLNHDAMYWYRQDPGQGLRLIYYSQIVNDFQKGDIAEGYSVSREKKESFPLTVTSAQKNPTAFYLCASPKGAGWTDTQYFGPGTRLTVL.

The rearrangement uses TRBV27 and TRBJ2-7; D is undetermined. Germline V gives CDR1 MNHEY, CDR2 SMNVEV (reference sequence). The CDR3 has 15 residues. The germline V and J ends were trimmed by 5 bases and 2 bases, with 16 bases remaining between them. CDR3 DNA: TGTGCCAGCAGTCCGCGTTCGGCGGCCGCCTACGAGCAGTACTTC. It specifies CASSPRSAAAYEQYF.

The chain uses TRBV6-5 and TRBJ2-7, with D unclear. Germline V lookup: CDR1 MNHEY, CDR2 SVGAGI. Trimming left V 6 bases short and J 6 bases short, with 15 bases between. CDR3 length equals 13 residues. CDR3 residues: CASSNQYTLEQYV. The CDR3 DNA reads as TGTGCCAGCAGCAATCAATACACCCTCGAGCAGTACGTC.

The rearrangement uses TRBV18 and TRBJ2-7; 8 nucleotides align to TRBD1. Germline-derived CDR1 and CDR2 are KGHSH and LQKENI. V lost 3 bases to trimming and J lost 2 bases; unmatched junction nucleotides: 6. The CDR3 contains 15 residues. The CDR3 nucleotides are TGTGCCAGCTCACCCCGGCAGGGGGCCCCCTACGAGCAGTACTTC. It translates to CASSPRQGAPYEQYF.

This chain uses TRBV5-1 with TRBJ2-3, with TRBD1 matching over 7 bases. V lost 0 bases to trimming and J lost 6 bases; unmatched junction nucleotides: 7. Germline CDR1 and CDR2: SGHRS and YFSETQ. The CDR3 extends over 15 amino acids. The CDR3 region is CASSLGGQVADTQYF. The CDR3 nucleotides are TGCGCCAGCAGCTTGGGCGGACAGGTAGCGGATACGCAGTATTTT.

J is TRBJ2-5 and V is TRBV6-5; no firm D call. This CDR3 spans 14 amino acids. CDR1 is MNHEY, CDR2 SVGAGI, per germline. Trimming removed 3 bases from V and 4 bases from J, with 12 bases in between. CDR3 sequence: CASSYSNEVETQYF. In nucleotides, the CDR3 is TGTGCCAGCAGTTATAGTAACGAGGTAGAGACCCAGTACTTC.